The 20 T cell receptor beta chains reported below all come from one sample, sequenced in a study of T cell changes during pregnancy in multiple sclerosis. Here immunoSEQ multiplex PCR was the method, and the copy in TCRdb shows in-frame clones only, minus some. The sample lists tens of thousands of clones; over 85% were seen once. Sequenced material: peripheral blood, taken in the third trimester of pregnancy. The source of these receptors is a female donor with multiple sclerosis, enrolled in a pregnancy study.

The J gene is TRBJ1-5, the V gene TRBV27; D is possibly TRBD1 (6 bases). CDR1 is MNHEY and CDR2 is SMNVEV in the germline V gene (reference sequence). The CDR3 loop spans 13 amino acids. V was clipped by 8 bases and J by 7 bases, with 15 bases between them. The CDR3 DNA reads TGTGCCAGCGCACTAGGGGGAGAACAGCCCCAGCATTTT. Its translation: CASALGGEQPQHF.

In DNA form, the CDR3 reads TGTGCCAGTAGTCCCTCGGCTAGCGGGAGAAGGCCAGATACGCAGTATTTT. This sequence encodes CASSPSASGRRPDTQYF. The J gene is TRBJ2-3, the V gene TRBV19; 10 bases line up with TRBD2. Germline values: CDR1 LNHDA, CDR2 SQIVND (reference sequence). V trimming: 5 bases; J trimming: 4 bases; junction bases outside the gene matches: 12. There are 17 residues in the CDR3.

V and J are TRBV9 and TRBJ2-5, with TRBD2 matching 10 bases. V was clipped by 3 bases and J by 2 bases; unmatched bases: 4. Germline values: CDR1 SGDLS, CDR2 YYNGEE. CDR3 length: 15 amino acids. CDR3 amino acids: CASSAPAGGQETQYF. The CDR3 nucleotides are TGTGCCAGCAGCGCCCCAGCGGGAGGGCAAGAGACCCAGTACTTC.

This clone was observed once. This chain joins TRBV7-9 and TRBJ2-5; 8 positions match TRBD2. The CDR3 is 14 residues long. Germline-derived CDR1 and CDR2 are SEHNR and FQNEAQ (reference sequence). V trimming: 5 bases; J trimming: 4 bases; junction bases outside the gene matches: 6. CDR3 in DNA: TGTGCCAGCAGCCCAAGCGGGAGCGGAGAGACCCAGTACTTC. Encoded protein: CASSPSGSGETQYF.

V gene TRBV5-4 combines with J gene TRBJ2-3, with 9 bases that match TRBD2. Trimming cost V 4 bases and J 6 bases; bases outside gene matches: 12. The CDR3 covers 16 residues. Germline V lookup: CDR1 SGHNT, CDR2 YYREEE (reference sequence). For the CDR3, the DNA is TGTGCCAGCAGCACGACTAGCGGACGCACTATGGATACGCAGTATTTT. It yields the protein CASSTTSGRTMDTQYF.

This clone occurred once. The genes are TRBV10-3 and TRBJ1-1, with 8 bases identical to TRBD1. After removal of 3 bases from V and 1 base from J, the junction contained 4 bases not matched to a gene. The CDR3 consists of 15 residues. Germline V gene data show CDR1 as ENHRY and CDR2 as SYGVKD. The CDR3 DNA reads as TGTGCCATCAGTGAAAAACAGGGGGGGAACACTGAAGCTTTCTTT. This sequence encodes CAISEKQGGNTEAFF.

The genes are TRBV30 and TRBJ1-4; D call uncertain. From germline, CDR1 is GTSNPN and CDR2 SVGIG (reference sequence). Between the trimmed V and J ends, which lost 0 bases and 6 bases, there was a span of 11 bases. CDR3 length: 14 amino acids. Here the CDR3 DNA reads TGTGCCTGGAGTGTACCGGGTAGCCATGAAAAACTGTTTTTT. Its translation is CAWSVPGSHEKLFF.

CDR3 region: CASSLQDRVDTF. As DNA, the CDR3 is TGTGCCAGCAGCTTGCAGGACAGGGTGGATACCTTC. The gene calls are TRBV7-9 and TRBJ1-2, with TRBD1 matching over 8 bases. The CDR3 extends over 12 amino acids. Germline V gene sequence: CDR1 SEHNR, CDR2 FQNEAQ (reference sequence). With V trimmed by 3 bases and J by 14 bases, 8 bases remained unmatched.

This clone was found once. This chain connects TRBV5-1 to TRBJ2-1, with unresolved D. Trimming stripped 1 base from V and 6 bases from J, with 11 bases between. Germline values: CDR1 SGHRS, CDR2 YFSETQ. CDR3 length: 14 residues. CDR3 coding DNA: TGCGCCAGCAGCTTGCTGGTTGTCAGCAATGAGCAGTTCTTC. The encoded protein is CASSLLVVSNEQFF.

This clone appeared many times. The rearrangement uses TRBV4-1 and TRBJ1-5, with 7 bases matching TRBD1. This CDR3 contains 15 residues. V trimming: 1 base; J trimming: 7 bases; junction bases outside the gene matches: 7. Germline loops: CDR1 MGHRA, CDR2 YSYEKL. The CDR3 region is CASSQVTGFNQPQHF. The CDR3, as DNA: TGCGCCAGCAGCCAAGTGACAGGGTTCAACCAGCCCCAGCATTTT.

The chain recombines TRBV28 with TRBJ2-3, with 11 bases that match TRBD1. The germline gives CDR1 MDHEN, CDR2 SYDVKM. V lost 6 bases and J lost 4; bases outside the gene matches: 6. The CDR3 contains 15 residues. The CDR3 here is CASSTGQGAADTQYF. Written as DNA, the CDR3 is TGTGCCAGCAGCACAGGACAGGGGGCCGCAGATACGCAGTATTTT.

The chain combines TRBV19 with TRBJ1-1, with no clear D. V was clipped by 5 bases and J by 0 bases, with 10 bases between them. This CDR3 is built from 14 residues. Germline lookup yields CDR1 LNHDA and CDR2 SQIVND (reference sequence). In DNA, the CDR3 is TGTGCCAGTAGTGCCCGACACCTGAACACTGAAGCTTTCTTT. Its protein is CASSARHLNTEAFF. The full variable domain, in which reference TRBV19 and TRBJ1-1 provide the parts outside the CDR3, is DGGITQSPKYLFRKEGQNVTLSCEQNLNHDAMYWYRQDPGQGLRLIYYSQIVNDFQKGDIAEGYSVSREKKESFPLTVTSAQKNPTAFYLCASSARHLNTEAFFGQGTRLTVV.

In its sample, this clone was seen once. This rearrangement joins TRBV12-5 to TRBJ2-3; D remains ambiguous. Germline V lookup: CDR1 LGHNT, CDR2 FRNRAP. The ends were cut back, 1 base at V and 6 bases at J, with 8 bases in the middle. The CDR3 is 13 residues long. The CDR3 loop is CASGLGASDTQYF. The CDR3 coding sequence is TGTGCTAGTGGTTTGGGGGCTTCGGATACGCAGTATTTT.

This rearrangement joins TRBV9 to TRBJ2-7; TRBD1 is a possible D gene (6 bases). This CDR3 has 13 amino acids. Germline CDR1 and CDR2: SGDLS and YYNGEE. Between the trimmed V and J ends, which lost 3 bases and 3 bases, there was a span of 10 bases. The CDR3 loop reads CASSAGQLYEQYF. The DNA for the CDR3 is TGTGCCAGCAGCGCCGGACAGCTCTACGAGCAGTACTTC.

The CDR3 is CAWSLRLAGANNEQFF. The CDR3 DNA sequence: TGTGCCTGGAGTCTTCGACTAGCGGGGGCAAACAATGAGCAGTTCTTC. This chain uses TRBV30 with TRBJ2-1; 12 bases are shared with TRBD2. There are 16 residues in the CDR3. CDR1 is GTSNPN, CDR2 SVGIG, per germline (reference sequence). The V and J ends lost 2 bases and 5 bases, in that order; junction bases with no gene match: 7. The whole variable domain, remainder taken from reference TRBV30 and TRBJ2-1, is SQTIHQWPATLVQPVGSPLSLECTVEGTSNPNLYWYRQAAGRGLQLLFYSVGIGQISSEVPQNLSASRPQDRQFILSSKKLLLSDSGFYLCAWSLRLAGANNEQFFGPGTRLTVL.

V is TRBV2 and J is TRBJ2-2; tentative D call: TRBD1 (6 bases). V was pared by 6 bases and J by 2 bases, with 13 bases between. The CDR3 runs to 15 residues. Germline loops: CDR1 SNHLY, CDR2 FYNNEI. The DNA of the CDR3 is TGTGCCAGCAGCTTAACAGGGATTAACACCGGGGAGCTGTTTTTT. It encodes CASSLTGINTGELFF.

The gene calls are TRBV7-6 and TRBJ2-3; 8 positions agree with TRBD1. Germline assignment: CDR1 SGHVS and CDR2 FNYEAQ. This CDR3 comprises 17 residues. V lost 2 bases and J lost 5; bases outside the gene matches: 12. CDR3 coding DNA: TGTGCCAGCAGCTTAACCTCCCAGGGGGCGTATCTAGATACGCAGTATTTT. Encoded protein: CASSLTSQGAYLDTQYF.

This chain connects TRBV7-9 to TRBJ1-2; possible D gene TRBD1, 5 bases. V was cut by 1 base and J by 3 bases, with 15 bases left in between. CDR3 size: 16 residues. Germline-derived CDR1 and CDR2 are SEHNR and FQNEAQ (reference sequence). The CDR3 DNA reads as TGTGCCAGCAGCTTAGGGAGGGGTTCGATGGACTATGGCTACACCTTC. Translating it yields CASSLGRGSMDYGYTF.

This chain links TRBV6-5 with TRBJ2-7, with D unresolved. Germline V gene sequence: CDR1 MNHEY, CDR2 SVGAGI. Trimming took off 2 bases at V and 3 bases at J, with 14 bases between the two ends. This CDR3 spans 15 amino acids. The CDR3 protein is CASSYEPQNGYEQYF. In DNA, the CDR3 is TGTGCCAGCAGTTACGAGCCCCAAAATGGCTACGAGCAGTACTTC.

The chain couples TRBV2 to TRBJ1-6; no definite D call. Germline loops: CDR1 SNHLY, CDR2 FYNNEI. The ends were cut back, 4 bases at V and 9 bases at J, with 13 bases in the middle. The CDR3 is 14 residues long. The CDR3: CASSGEGESSPLHF. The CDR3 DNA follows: TGTGCCAGCAGTGGGGAGGGAGAGAGTTCACCCCTCCACTTT. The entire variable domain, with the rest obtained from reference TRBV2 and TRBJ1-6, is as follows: EPEVTQTPSHQVTQMGQEVILRCVPISNHLYFYWYRQILGQKVEFLVSFYNNEISEKSEIFDDQFSVERPDGSNFTLKIRSTKLEDSAMYFCASSGEGESSPLHFGNGTRLTVT.